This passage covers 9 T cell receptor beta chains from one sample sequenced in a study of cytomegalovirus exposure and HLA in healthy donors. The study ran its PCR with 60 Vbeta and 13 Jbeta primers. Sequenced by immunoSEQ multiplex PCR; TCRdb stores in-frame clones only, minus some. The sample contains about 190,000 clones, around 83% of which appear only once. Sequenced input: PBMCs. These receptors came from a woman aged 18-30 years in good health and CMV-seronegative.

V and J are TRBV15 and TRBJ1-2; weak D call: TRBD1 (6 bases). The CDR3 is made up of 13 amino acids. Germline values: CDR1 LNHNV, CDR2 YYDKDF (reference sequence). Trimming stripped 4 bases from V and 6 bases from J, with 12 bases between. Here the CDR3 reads CATSTEGGHGYTF. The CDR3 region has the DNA TGTGCCACCAGCACTGAGGGGGGGCATGGCTACACCTTC.

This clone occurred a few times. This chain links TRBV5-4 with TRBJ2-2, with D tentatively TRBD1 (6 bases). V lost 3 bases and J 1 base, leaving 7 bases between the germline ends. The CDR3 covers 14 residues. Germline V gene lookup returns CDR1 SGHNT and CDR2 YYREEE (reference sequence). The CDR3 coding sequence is TGTGCCAGCAGCTGGGGGCAGAACACCGGGGAGCTGTTTTTT. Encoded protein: CASSWGQNTGELFF.

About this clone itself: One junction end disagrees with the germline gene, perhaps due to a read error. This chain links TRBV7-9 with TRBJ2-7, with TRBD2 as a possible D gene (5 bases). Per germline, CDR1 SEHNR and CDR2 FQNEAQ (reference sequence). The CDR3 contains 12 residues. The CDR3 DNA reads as TGTTCCAGCAGCCTACCGAGGGACGAGCAGTACTTC. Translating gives CSSSLPRDEQYF.

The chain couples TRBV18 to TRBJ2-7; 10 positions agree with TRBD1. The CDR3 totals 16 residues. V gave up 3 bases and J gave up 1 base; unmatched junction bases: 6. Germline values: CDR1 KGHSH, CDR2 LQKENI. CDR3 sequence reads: CASSPGVGQGSYEQYF. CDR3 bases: TGTGCCAGCTCACCCGGCGTGGGACAGGGGTCCTACGAGCAGTACTTC.

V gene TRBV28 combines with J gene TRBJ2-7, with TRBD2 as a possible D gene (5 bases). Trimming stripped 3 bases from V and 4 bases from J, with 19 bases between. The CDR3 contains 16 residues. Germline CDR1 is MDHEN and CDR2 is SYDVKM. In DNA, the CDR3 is TGTGCCAGCAGTTTCACTAGTACCCCCGGGCCTTACGAGCAGTACTTC. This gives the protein CASSFTSTPGPYEQYF.

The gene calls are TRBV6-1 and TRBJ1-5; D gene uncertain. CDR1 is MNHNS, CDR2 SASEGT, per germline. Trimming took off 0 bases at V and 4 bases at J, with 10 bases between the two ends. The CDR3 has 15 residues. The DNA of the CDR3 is TGTGCCAGCAGTGAAGCCATGAGTCGTAATCAGCCCCAGCATTTT. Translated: CASSEAMSRNQPQHF.

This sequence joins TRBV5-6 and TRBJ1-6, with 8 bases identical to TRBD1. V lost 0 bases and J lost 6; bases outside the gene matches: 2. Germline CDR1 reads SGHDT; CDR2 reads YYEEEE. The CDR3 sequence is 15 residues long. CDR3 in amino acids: CASSLEDRVNSPLHF. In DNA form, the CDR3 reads TGTGCCAGCAGCTTGGAGGACAGGGTTAATTCACCCCTCCACTTT.

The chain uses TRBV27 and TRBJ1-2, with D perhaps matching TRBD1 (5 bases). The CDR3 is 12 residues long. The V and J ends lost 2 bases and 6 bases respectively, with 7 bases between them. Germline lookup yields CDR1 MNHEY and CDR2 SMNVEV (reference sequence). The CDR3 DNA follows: TGTGCCAGCAGTTTACGGGGGGATGGCTACACCTTC. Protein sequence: CASSLRGDGYTF.

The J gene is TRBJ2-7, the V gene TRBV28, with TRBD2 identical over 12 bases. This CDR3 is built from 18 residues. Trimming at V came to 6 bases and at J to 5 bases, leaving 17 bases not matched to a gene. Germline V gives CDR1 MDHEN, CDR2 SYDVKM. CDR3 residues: CASRLPPWTSGTINEQYF. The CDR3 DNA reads TGTGCCAGCAGACTTCCTCCTTGGACTAGCGGGACGATTAACGAGCAGTACTTC.